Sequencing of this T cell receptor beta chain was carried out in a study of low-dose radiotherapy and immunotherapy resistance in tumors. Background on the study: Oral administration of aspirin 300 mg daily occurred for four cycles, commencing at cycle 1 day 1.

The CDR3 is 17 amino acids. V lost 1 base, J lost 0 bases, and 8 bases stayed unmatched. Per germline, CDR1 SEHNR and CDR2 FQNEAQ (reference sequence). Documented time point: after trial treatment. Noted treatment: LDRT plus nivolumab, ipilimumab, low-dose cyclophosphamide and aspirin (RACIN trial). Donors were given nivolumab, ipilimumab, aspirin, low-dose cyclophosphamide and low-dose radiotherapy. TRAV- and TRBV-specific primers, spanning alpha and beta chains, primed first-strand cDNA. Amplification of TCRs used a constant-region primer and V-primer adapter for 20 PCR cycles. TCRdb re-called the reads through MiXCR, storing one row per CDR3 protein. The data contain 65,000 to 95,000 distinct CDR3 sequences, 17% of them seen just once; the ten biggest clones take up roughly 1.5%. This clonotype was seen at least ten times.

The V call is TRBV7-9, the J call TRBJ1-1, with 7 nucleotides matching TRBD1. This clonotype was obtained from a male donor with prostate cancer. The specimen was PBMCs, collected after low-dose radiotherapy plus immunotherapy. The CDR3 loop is CASSLGSRDSMNTEAFF. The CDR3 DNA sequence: TGTGCCAGCAGCTTAGGCTCCCGGGACAGCATGAACACTGAAGCTTTCTTT.